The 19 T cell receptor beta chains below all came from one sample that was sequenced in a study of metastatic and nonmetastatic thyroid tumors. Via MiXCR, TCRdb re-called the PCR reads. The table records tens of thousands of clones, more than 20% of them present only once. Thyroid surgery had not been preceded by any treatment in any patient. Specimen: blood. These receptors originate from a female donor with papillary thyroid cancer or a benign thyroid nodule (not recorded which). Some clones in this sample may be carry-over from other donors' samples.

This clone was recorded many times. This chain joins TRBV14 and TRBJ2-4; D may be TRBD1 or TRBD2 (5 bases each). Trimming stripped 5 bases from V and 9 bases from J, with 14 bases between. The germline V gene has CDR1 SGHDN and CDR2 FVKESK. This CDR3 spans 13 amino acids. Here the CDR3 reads CASSFGWGSIQYF. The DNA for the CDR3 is TGTGCCAGCAGCTTCGGCTGGGGGAGCATTCAGTACTTC.

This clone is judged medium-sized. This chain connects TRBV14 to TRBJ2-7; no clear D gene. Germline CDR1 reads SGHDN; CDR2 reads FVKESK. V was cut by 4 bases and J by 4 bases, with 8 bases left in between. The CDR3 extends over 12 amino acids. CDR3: CASSPSAYEQYF. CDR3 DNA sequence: TGTGCCAGCAGCCCCTCAGCTTACGAGCAGTACTTC.

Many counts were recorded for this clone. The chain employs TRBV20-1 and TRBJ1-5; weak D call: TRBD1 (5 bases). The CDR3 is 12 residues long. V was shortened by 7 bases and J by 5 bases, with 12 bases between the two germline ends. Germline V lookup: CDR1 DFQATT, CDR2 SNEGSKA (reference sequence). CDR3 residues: CSGLGGDQPQHF. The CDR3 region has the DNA TGCAGTGGCTTGGGGGGAGATCAGCCCCAGCATTTT.

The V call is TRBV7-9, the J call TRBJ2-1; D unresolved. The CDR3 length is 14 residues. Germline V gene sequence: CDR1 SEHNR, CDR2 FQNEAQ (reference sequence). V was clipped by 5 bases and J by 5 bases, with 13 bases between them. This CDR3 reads CASSPERNNNEQFF. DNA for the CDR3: TGTGCCAGCAGCCCCGAGAGGAATAACAATGAGCAGTTCTTC.

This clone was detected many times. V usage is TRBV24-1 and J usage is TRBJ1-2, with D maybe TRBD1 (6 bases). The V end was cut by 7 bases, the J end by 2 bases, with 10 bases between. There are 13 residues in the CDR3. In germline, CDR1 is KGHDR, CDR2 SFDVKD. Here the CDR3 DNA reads TGTGCCACCAGCGAAGACAGGAACTATGGCTACACCTTC. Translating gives CATSEDRNYGYTF.

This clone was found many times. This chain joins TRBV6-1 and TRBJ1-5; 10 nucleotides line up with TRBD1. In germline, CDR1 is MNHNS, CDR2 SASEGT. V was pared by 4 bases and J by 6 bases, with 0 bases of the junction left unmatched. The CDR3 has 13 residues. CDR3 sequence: CASSGDRGQPQHF. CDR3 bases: TGTGCCAGCAGTGGGGACAGGGGTCAGCCCCAGCATTTT.

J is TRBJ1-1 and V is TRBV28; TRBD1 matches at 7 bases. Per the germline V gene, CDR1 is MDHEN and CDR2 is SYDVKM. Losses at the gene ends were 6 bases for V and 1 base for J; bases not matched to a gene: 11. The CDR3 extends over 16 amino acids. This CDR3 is CASSPPGGGANTEAFF. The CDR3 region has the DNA TGTGCCAGCAGCCCCCCAGGGGGGGGGGCGAACACTGAAGCTTTCTTT.

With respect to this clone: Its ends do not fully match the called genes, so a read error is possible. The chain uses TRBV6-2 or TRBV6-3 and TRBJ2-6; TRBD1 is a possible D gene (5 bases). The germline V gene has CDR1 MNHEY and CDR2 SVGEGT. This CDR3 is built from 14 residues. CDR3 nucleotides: TGTGCCAGCAGCTCGATATCTGGGGCCAACGACCTGAATTTC. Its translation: CASSSISGANDLNF.

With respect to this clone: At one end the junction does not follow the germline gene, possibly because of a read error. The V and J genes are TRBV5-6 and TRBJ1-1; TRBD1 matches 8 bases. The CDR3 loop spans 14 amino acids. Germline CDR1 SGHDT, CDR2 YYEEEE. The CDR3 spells CSSSLGQGEAEAFF. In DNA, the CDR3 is TGTTCCAGCAGCCTTGGACAGGGAGAGGCTGAAGCTTTCTTT.

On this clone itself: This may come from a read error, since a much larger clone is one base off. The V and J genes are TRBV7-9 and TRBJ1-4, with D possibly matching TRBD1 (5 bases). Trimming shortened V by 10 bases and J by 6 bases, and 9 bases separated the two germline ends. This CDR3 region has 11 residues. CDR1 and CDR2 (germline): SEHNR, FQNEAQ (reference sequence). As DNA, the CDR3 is TGTGCCATTCGACAGTATGAAAAACTGTTTTTT. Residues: CAIRQYEKLFF.

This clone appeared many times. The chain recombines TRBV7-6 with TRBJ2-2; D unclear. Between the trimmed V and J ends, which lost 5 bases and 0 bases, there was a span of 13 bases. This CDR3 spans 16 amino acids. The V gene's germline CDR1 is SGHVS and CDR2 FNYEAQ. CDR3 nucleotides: TGTGCCAGCAGCCTCTCGGCAGGCGCGAACACCGGGGAGCTGTTTTTT. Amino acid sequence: CASSLSAGANTGELFF.

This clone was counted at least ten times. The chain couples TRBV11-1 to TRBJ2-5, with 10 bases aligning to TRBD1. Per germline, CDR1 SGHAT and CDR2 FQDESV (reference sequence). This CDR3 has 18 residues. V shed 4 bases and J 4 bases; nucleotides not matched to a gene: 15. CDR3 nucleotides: TGTGCCAGCAGCTCCGCAGGGAAAGCGGGACAGGGGCTAGAGACCCAGTACTTC. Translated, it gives CASSSAGKAGQGLETQYF.

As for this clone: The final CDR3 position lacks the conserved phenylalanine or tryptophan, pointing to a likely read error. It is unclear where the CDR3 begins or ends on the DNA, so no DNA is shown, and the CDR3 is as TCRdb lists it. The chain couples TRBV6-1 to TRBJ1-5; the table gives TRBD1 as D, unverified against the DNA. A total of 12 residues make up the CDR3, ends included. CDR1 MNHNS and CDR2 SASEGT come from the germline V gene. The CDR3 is CASSDQGQPKHL.

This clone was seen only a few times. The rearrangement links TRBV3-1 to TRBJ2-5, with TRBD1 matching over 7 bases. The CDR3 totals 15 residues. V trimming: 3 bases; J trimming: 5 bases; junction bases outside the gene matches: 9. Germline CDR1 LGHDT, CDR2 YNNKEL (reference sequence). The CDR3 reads CASSQRTTGTETQYF. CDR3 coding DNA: TGTGCCAGCAGCCAGCGCACGACAGGGACGGAGACCCAGTACTTC.

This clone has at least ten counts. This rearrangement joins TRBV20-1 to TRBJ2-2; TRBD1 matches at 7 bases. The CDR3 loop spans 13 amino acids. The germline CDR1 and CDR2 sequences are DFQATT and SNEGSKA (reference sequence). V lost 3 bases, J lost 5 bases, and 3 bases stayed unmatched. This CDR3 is CSASRGRTGELFF. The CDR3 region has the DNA TGCAGTGCTAGTAGGGGGCGAACCGGGGAGCTGTTTTTT.

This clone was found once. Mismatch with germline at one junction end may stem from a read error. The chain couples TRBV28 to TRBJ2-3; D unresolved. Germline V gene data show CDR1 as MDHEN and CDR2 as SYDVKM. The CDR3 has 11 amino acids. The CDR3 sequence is CASSLADTRYF. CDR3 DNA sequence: TGTGCCAGCAGTTTAGCAGATACGCGGTATTTT.

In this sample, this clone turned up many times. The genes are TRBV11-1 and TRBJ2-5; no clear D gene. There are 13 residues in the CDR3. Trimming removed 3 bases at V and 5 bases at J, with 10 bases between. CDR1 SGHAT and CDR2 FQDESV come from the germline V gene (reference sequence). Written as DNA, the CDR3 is TGTGCCAGCAGCTTCGAGCGAAGGGAGACCCAGTACTTC. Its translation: CASSFERRETQYF.

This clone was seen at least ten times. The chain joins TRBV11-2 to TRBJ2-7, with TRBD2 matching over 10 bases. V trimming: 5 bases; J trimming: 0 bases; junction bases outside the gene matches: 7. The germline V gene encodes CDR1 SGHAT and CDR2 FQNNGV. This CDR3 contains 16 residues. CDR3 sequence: CASSATSGTISYEQYF. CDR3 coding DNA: TGTGCCAGCAGCGCAACTAGCGGGACGATCTCCTACGAGCAGTACTTC.

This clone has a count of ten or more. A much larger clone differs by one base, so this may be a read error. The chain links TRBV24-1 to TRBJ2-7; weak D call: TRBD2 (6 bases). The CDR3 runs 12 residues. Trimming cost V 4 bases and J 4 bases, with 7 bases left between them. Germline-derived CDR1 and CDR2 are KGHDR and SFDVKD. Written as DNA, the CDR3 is TGTGCCACCAGTGACCGGGGGTACGAGCAGTACTTC. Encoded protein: CATSDRGYEQYF.